This TCR beta chain comes out of a study of shared clonotypes between healthy human individuals. This table comes from immunoSEQ multiplex PCR, and its TCRdb copy is limited to in-frame clones, with some not included. The data hold roughly 2.5 million clones, with around nine tenths observed a single time. Study findings and constraints: With four donors compared, around 4.7% of naive CD4 clonotypes were shared. Generation probabilities of non-shared clonotypes were lower (relative to those shared by all four donors).

This CDR3 is 14 amino acids long. Germline V CDR1 and CDR2: MNHEY, SVGAGI. The V gene end was trimmed by 3 bases and the J gene end by 3 bases; junction bases not matched to a gene: 1. With respect to this clone: Its antigen is unknown. This sample includes further DNA sequences coding for the same CDR3.

The chain carries TRBV6-5 and TRBJ2-7, with 11 bases identical to TRBD1. The material sequenced was naive CD4+ T cells sorted from blood. Described subset: CD45RA+ positively selected. The receptor was derived from a man in his late teens or twenties in good health. CDR3 protein: CASSYGTGGYEQYF. The CDR3, as DNA: TGTGCCAGCAGTTATGGGACAGGGGGCTACGAGCAGTACTTC.